The TCR beta chain described here comes from a study of Ad26.COV2.S vaccination and SARS-CoV-2 variants. Looking at the study overall: Donor joined the COV1001 Ad26.COV2.S trial arm.

Data came from immunoSEQ multiplex PCR; TCRdb stores just in-frame clones and leaves some out. Of about 420,000 clones in the sample, roughly 90% were seen once. The treatment: some 19 received Ad26.COV2.S at low or high dose, single or two shots; about 5 received placebo; per-sample allocation not given. Day 63 after the first vaccine or placebo injection was the time point for sampling. The CDR3 runs to 15 residues. The germline V gene encodes CDR1 MNHEY and CDR2 SVGAGI. V lost 8 bases to trimming and J lost 4 bases; unmatched junction nucleotides: 10. The chain has TRBV6-5 and TRBJ1-3; 8 nucleotides agree with TRBD1. The sample consisted of peripheral blood, taken in a trial of Ad26.COV2.S vaccine versus placebo. The TCR comes from a person aged 18-65 years who received the Ad26.COV2.S COVID-19 vaccine or a placebo. The CDR3 nucleotides are TGTGCCAGCTCCATAAACGACAGGGGAGGAAACACCATATATTTT. As protein: CASSINDRGGNTIYF.